A selection of T cell receptor beta chains follows, all from one sample in a study of blood T cell repertoires in COVID-19. Assay used: immunoSEQ multiplex PCR; TCRdb lists only in-frame clones, some missing. Of tens of thousands of clones listed, around 83% are singletons. The sample consisted of peripheral blood. Every receptor here comes from a man aged 65 to 79 with active COVID-19. CDR3s include the opening cysteine and the closing phenylalanine or tryptophan. Each record gives: D gene, V gene, clone size, J gene, CDR3 DNA, CDR3 protein. The D gene is left open where the match is weak. Where a row states a size, it is once, few, many or the class of an expanded clone; other rows omit it.

d_call: TRBD2
v_call: TRBV28
clone_size: NA
j_call: TRBJ2-5
cdr3_nt: TGTGCCAGCAGTTTATTTACTAGCGGGAGAGGGGAGACCCAGTACTTC
cdr3_aa: CASSLFTSGRGETQYF

d_call: NA
v_call: TRBV18
clone_size: NA
j_call: TRBJ1-5
cdr3_nt: TGTGCCAGCTCATCTCGGACAGATAGCAATCAGCCCCAGCATTTT
cdr3_aa: CASSSRTDSNQPQHF

d_call: NA
v_call: TRBV7-6
clone_size: NA
j_call: TRBJ2-5
cdr3_nt: TGTGCCAGCAGCTTAGGGGGTAGGGGTGGGGAGACCCAGTACTTC
cdr3_aa: CASSLGGRGGETQYF

d_call: TRBD1
v_call: TRBV7-3
clone_size: once
j_call: TRBJ1-4
cdr3_nt: TGTGCCAGCAGCTTCGACAGGGGTAATGAAAAACTGTTTTTT
cdr3_aa: CASSFDRGNEKLFF

d_call: TRBD1
v_call: TRBV6-5
clone_size: NA
j_call: TRBJ2-5
cdr3_nt: TGTGCCAGCAGCAACCCGGGACAGGGAGAGACCCAGTACTTC
cdr3_aa: CASSNPGQGETQYF

d_call: NA
v_call: TRBV15
clone_size: NA
j_call: TRBJ2-7
cdr3_nt: TGTGCCACCAGCACCGGGACCAGGGGCTCCTACGAGCAGTACTTC
cdr3_aa: CATSTGTRGSYEQYF

d_call: NA
v_call: TRBV7-8
clone_size: NA
j_call: TRBJ2-1
cdr3_nt: TGTGCCAGCACCCCATCGCGGGCCCCGGTCAATGAGCAGTTCTTC
cdr3_aa: CASTPSRAPVNEQFF

d_call: TRBD1
v_call: TRBV7-8
clone_size: NA
j_call: TRBJ2-7
cdr3_nt: TGTGCCAGCAGCCCCCCGGGACAGTACTCCTACGAGCAGTACTTC
cdr3_aa: CASSPPGQYSYEQYF

d_call: TRBD2
v_call: TRBV12-5
clone_size: once
j_call: TRBJ2-1
cdr3_nt: TGTGCTAGTGCCCCTAGCGGGAGCGCCGGCAATGAGCAGTTCTTC
cdr3_aa: CASAPSGSAGNEQFF

d_call: TRBD1
v_call: TRBV7-2
clone_size: NA
j_call: TRBJ1-3
cdr3_nt: TGTGCCAGCAGCTTAGTGGGCAGGGGGAACTCTGGAAACACCATATATTTT
cdr3_aa: CASSLVGRGNSGNTIYF

d_call: NA
v_call: TRBV30
clone_size: NA
j_call: TRBJ1-3
cdr3_nt: TGTGCCTGGAGTGTATGGGGCAGGGTCTCTGGAAACACCATATATTTT
cdr3_aa: CAWSVWGRVSGNTIYF

d_call: TRBD2
v_call: TRBV7-2
clone_size: NA
j_call: TRBJ2-3
cdr3_nt: TGTGCCAGCAGCCCACCGCCGGGACTAGGCACAACAGATACGCAGTATTTT
cdr3_aa: CASSPPPGLGTTDTQYF

d_call: NA
v_call: TRBV28
clone_size: NA
j_call: TRBJ2-4
cdr3_nt: TGTGCCAGCAGTTTCCGACAGCTAGCCAAAAACATTCAGTACTTC
cdr3_aa: CASSFRQLAKNIQYF

d_call: NA
v_call: TRBV15
clone_size: once
j_call: TRBJ2-7
cdr3_nt: TGTGCCACCAGCAGAGATCCGGGCTCCTACGAGCAGTACTTC
cdr3_aa: CATSRDPGSYEQYF

d_call: NA
v_call: TRBV27
clone_size: few
j_call: TRBJ1-5
cdr3_nt: TGTGCCAGCAGTCCCCAGGTGGGCAATCAGCCCCAGCATTTT
cdr3_aa: CASSPQVGNQPQHF

d_call: NA
v_call: TRBV7-8
clone_size: NA
j_call: TRBJ1-5
cdr3_nt: TGTGCCAGCAGCTTAGCGGAGGACAGGCCCCAGCATTTT
cdr3_aa: CASSLAEDRPQHF

d_call: TRBD2
v_call: TRBV6-5
clone_size: NA
j_call: TRBJ2-4
cdr3_nt: TGTGCCAGCAGCCCCGCGGCGGGAGGTGCTCAGTACTTC
cdr3_aa: CASSPAAGGAQYF

d_call: TRBD1
v_call: TRBV10-3
clone_size: once
j_call: TRBJ1-1
cdr3_nt: TGTGCCATCAGTGTCCGACAGGGTGGGGACACTGAAGCTTTCTTT
cdr3_aa: CAISVRQGGDTEAFF

d_call: NA
v_call: TRBV21-1
clone_size: few
j_call: TRBJ2-7
cdr3_nt: TGTGCCAGCAGCAAAGAGGCTAGCGGTAGCTCCTACGAGCAGTACTTC
cdr3_aa: CASSKEASGSSYEQYF

d_call: TRBD1
v_call: TRBV28
clone_size: NA
j_call: TRBJ2-1
cdr3_nt: TGTGCCAGCACCCCAAAGGGGACAGGGGGCGGGGGGTTCTTC
cdr3_aa: CASTPKGTGGGGFF

d_call: TRBD2
v_call: TRBV6-2/TRBV6-3
clone_size: NA
j_call: TRBJ2-1
cdr3_nt: TGTGCCAGCAGTCCAGCGGGAGCCCCCCGGGGTGAGCAGTTCTTC
cdr3_aa: CASSPAGAPRGEQFF

d_call: TRBD2
v_call: TRBV30
clone_size: NA
j_call: TRBJ2-1
cdr3_nt: TGTGCCTGGAGTGTAGCCCCACTAGCGGGATTTGGTAATGAGCAGTTCTTC
cdr3_aa: CAWSVAPLAGFGNEQFF

d_call: TRBD1
v_call: TRBV30
clone_size: NA
j_call: TRBJ2-4
cdr3_nt: TGTGCCTGGAGTTCGGGACAGCAAAACATTCAGTACTTC
cdr3_aa: CAWSSGQQNIQYF

d_call: TRBD2
v_call: TRBV4-2
clone_size: NA
j_call: TRBJ2-2
cdr3_nt: TGTGCCAGCAGCCAAGTGGGGGGAGGGCGCACCGGGGAGCTGTTTTTT
cdr3_aa: CASSQVGGGRTGELFF

d_call: NA
v_call: TRBV6-2/TRBV6-3
clone_size: NA
j_call: TRBJ2-3
cdr3_nt: TGTGCCAGCAGTTACTCGAGGGCCCGAAATACGCAGTATTTT
cdr3_aa: CASSYSRARNTQYF

d_call: TRBD2
v_call: TRBV7-7
clone_size: NA
j_call: TRBJ2-1
cdr3_nt: TGTGCTAGCAGCTCCCGACTAGCGGGAAGCTCCTACAATGAGCAGTTCTTC
cdr3_aa: CASSSRLAGSSYNEQFF

d_call: NA
v_call: TRBV5-1
clone_size: NA
j_call: TRBJ2-5
cdr3_nt: TGCGCCAGCAGCTTGGGGAACAGGGCCCCCCAAGAGACCCAGTACTTC
cdr3_aa: CASSLGNRAPQETQYF

d_call: TRBD2
v_call: TRBV19
clone_size: NA
j_call: TRBJ2-7
cdr3_nt: TGTGCCAGTAGTGGGGAGCGGCTAGCGGGAGGAAACGAGCAGTACTTC
cdr3_aa: CASSGERLAGGNEQYF

d_call: NA
v_call: TRBV5-5
clone_size: NA
j_call: TRBJ2-7
cdr3_nt: TGTGCCAGCAGCTTGGACAGTGCCTACGAGCAGTACTTC
cdr3_aa: CASSLDSAYEQYF

d_call: TRBD2
v_call: TRBV5-4
clone_size: NA
j_call: TRBJ2-3
cdr3_nt: TGTGCCAGCAGCTTTGGGCTAGCGGGACCGGATACGCAGTATTTT
cdr3_aa: CASSFGLAGPDTQYF

d_call: NA
v_call: TRBV18
clone_size: NA
j_call: TRBJ1-3
cdr3_nt: TGTGCCAGCTCACCACCGATCCAGGGATCCCGCTCTGGAAACACCATATATTTT
cdr3_aa: CASSPPIQGSRSGNTIYF

d_call: NA
v_call: TRBV12-5
clone_size: NA
j_call: TRBJ1-3
cdr3_nt: TGTGCTAGTGGTTCCCCGGGTAAGGGGGGAAACACCATATATTTT
cdr3_aa: CASGSPGKGGNTIYF

d_call: TRBD1
v_call: TRBV7-3
clone_size: few
j_call: TRBJ1-6
cdr3_nt: TGTGCCAGCAGCTTAGGGGACAGTGTTTCACCCCTCCACTTT
cdr3_aa: CASSLGDSVSPLHF

d_call: NA
v_call: TRBV7-2
clone_size: few
j_call: TRBJ2-1
cdr3_nt: TGTGCCAGCAGCTTAGGGACTAATAGTGAGCAGTTCTTC
cdr3_aa: CASSLGTNSEQFF

d_call: TRBD1
v_call: TRBV29-1
clone_size: NA
j_call: TRBJ1-1
cdr3_nt: TGCAGCGAGTACAGGGGGCTTGGTACTGAAGCTTTCTTT
cdr3_aa: CSEYRGLGTEAFF

d_call: NA
v_call: TRBV7-2
clone_size: NA
j_call: TRBJ2-7
cdr3_nt: TGTGCCAGCAGCTTAGCGCTGGGCAGGGATTACGAGCAGTACTTC
cdr3_aa: CASSLALGRDYEQYF

d_call: NA
v_call: TRBV18
clone_size: NA
j_call: TRBJ2-3
cdr3_nt: TGTGCCAGCTCACCCCCGCCGACAGGCGATACGCAGTATTTT
cdr3_aa: CASSPPPTGDTQYF

d_call: NA
v_call: TRBV19
clone_size: NA
j_call: TRBJ1-1
cdr3_nt: TGTGCCAGTAGTATTTATCAGGGGACGAACACTGAAGCTTTCTTT
cdr3_aa: CASSIYQGTNTEAFF

d_call: TRBD1
v_call: TRBV10-3
clone_size: NA
j_call: TRBJ2-7
cdr3_nt: TGTGCCATCAGGGCGGGGACAGGGTATGAGGGCTCCTACGAGCAGTACTTC
cdr3_aa: CAIRAGTGYEGSYEQYF

d_call: TRBD1
v_call: TRBV18
clone_size: NA
j_call: TRBJ2-5
cdr3_nt: TGTGCCAGCTCACCGTGGGGACAGGGGGCCGCGGTAATTGGAGAGACCCAGTACTTC
cdr3_aa: CASSPWGQGAAVIGETQYF

d_call: NA
v_call: TRBV28
clone_size: NA
j_call: TRBJ1-2
cdr3_nt: TGTGCCAGCAGTCCCACCCCAGTTTCTCCCGGCTACACCTTC
cdr3_aa: CASSPTPVSPGYTF

d_call: NA
v_call: TRBV9
clone_size: NA
j_call: TRBJ2-5
cdr3_nt: TGTGCCAGCAGCGCGAGCCCAGGGGCAGAGACCCAGTACTTC
cdr3_aa: CASSASPGAETQYF

d_call: TRBD2
v_call: TRBV5-4
clone_size: NA
j_call: TRBJ2-1
cdr3_nt: TGTGCCAGCAGCTTCCCCCCGGGAGGGAACAATGAGCAGTTCTTC
cdr3_aa: CASSFPPGGNNEQFF

d_call: TRBD1
v_call: TRBV11-3
clone_size: NA
j_call: TRBJ2-7
cdr3_nt: TGTGCCAGCAGCTTAGAGGGACAGAGTGGCCACGAGCAGTACTTC
cdr3_aa: CASSLEGQSGHEQYF

d_call: TRBD1
v_call: TRBV30
clone_size: NA
j_call: TRBJ1-1
cdr3_nt: TGTGCCTGGAGCCCAGGGGGCACTGAAGCTTTCTTT
cdr3_aa: CAWSPGGTEAFF

d_call: NA
v_call: TRBV5-1
clone_size: NA
j_call: TRBJ1-3
cdr3_nt: TGCGCCAGCAGCTTTGGGGGCGGAAGCTCTGGAAACACCATATATTTT
cdr3_aa: CASSFGGGSSGNTIYF

d_call: TRBD2
v_call: TRBV27
clone_size: NA
j_call: TRBJ2-7
cdr3_nt: TGTGCCAGCAGTTTGGGAAGCGGGACCCAGTCCGAGCAGTACTTC
cdr3_aa: CASSLGSGTQSEQYF

d_call: TRBD2
v_call: TRBV3-1/TRBV3-2
clone_size: NA
j_call: TRBJ2-7
cdr3_nt: TGTGCCAGCAGCCACCGGGGACTAGCGGGAGCCACCTACGAGCAGTACTTC
cdr3_aa: CASSHRGLAGATYEQYF

d_call: NA
v_call: TRBV3-1/TRBV3-2
clone_size: NA
j_call: TRBJ1-1
cdr3_nt: TGTGCCAGCAGCCGGGAGCATACGAACACTGAAGCTTTCTTT
cdr3_aa: CASSREHTNTEAFF

d_call: TRBD1
v_call: TRBV9
clone_size: NA
j_call: TRBJ1-4
cdr3_nt: TGTGCCAGCAGCGTCGGGGGGGGGACAGCCAATAATGAAAAACTGTTTTTT
cdr3_aa: CASSVGGGTANNEKLFF

d_call: TRBD2
v_call: TRBV3-1/TRBV3-2
clone_size: once
j_call: TRBJ2-1
cdr3_nt: TGTGCCAGCAGCCAAGTTCTACTAGCGGGAGGGCGAGGCAATGAGCAGTTCTTC
cdr3_aa: CASSQVLLAGGRGNEQFF

d_call: NA
v_call: TRBV9
clone_size: NA
j_call: TRBJ2-7
cdr3_nt: TGTGCCGGGCCCGGGGGGCGGCCCTCCTACGAGCAGTACTTC
cdr3_aa: CAGPGGRPSYEQYF

d_call: TRBD2
v_call: TRBV7-2
clone_size: NA
j_call: TRBJ2-3
cdr3_nt: TGTGCCAGCAGCTTGGGAGGGCCCAGCACAGATACGCAGTATTTT
cdr3_aa: CASSLGGPSTDTQYF

d_call: NA
v_call: TRBV11-3
clone_size: NA
j_call: TRBJ2-3
cdr3_nt: TGTGCCAGCAGCACCCCGCGGCTGTCAGATACGCAGTATTTT
cdr3_aa: CASSTPRLSDTQYF